Listed below are T cell receptor beta chains from one sample, sequenced in a study of cytomegalovirus exposure and HLA in healthy donors. The protocol was immunoSEQ multiplex PCR, while the TCRdb copy is restricted to in-frame clones and leaves out a portion. Among hundreds of thousands of clones listed, roughly 90% were seen once. The sequencing input was PBMCs. The receptors originated from a man younger than 35 in good health and CMV-seropositive. Both conserved end residues are part of each CDR3. The D gene is left open where the match is weak. Some rows have no size entry. The others give once, few or many, or a class for an expanded clone.

abundance	v_gene	d_gene	j_gene	CDR3nt	CDR3aa
once	TRBV11-2	-	TRBJ2-7	TGTGCCAGCAGCTTACCCGGGAAGTCCTACGAGCAGTACTTC	CASSLPGKSYEQYF
-	TRBV2	-	TRBJ1-5	TGTGCCAGCTCACGACAGCAGAATCAGCCCCAGCATTTT	CASSRQQNQPQHF
-	TRBV4-1	TRBD1	TRBJ1-2	TGCGCCAGCAGCCAAGAGGGCCGGACAGGGTACACCCTATCTGGCTACACCTTC	CASSQEGRTGYTLSGYTF
-	TRBV10-3	-	TRBJ1-2	TGTGCCATCAGTGAAATCGTTTCGGGCGTCTATGGCTACACCTTC	CAISEIVSGVYGYTF
-	TRBV7-2	-	TRBJ2-3	TGTGCCAGCAGCTTAGCCCTGGAGGCAGATACGCAGTATTTT	CASSLALEADTQYF
-	TRBV9	TRBD2	TRBJ2-5	TGTGCCAGCAGCGTCGGTAGCGGGAGAGAGACCCAGTACTTC	CASSVGSGRETQYF
-	TRBV29-1	-	TRBJ2-1	TGCAGCGCCGGGACGAAAAACAATGAGCAGTTCTTC	CSAGTKNNEQFF
-	TRBV2	-	TRBJ1-4	TGTGCCAGCAGTGAAGCGCTTAGAGGTCGTAATGAAAAACTGTTTTTT	CASSEALRGRNEKLFF
few	TRBV30	-	TRBJ2-2	TGTGCCTGGAGTGTTCGGGGCAGGGAGGCCGGGGAGCTGTTTTTT	CAWSVRGREAGELFF
many	TRBV28	-	TRBJ1-2	TGTGCCAGCAGTTCCCTGAGGGGATCGTGGAGGATGGGGTATGGCTACACCTTC	CASSSLRGSWRMGYGYTF
few	TRBV10-3	-	TRBJ1-1	TGTGCCATCAGTGACCTCACTGAAGCTTTCTTT	CAISDLTEAFF
few	TRBV18	-	TRBJ2-7	TGTGCCAGCTCATTGGAGAGGGAGACCGAGCAGTACTTC	CASSLERETEQYF
-	TRBV27	-	TRBJ2-3	TGTGCCAGCAGTCTACAGGGTTCAGATACGCAGTATTTT	CASSLQGSDTQYF
-	TRBV9	TRBD1	TRBJ1-2	TGTGCCAGCAGAGCAGCGACAGGGGGCCCCTATGGCTACACCTTC	CASRAATGGPYGYTF
-	TRBV5-1	TRBD2	TRBJ2-1	TGCGCCAGCAGCCGCACTAGCGGGACGGGGGAGCAGTTCTTC	CASSRTSGTGEQFF
-	TRBV5-1	-	TRBJ2-7	TGCGCCAGCAGCTTGGAAGGTTACGAGCAGTACTTC	CASSLEGYEQYF
-	TRBV28	TRBD1	TRBJ1-1	TGTGCCAGCAGTCTCGGCGACAGGGTGAACACTGAAGCTTTCTTT	CASSLGDRVNTEAFF
-	TRBV29-1	TRBD1	TRBJ1-2	TGCAGCGTTACAGGGGGCGGGAACTATGGCTACACCTTC	CSVTGGGNYGYTF
-	TRBV7-9	-	TRBJ2-1	TGTGCCAGCAGCCCACCCGGGGAACTGGGCAATGAGCAGTTCTTC	CASSPPGELGNEQFF
-	TRBV7-8	-	TRBJ1-5	TGTGCCAGCATCCTTGGTGGGGCTTATAGCAATCAGCCCCAGCATTTT	CASILGGAYSNQPQHF
-	TRBV18	TRBD1	TRBJ2-6	TGTGCCAGCTCAGCGACAGGGGCAGGGGCCAACGTCCTGACTTTC	CASSATGAGANVLTF
-	TRBV5-1	TRBD1	TRBJ2-2	TGCGCCAGCAGCTTGGCGCAGGGGGCGAACACCGGGGAGCTGTTTTTT	CASSLAQGANTGELFF
-	TRBV9	TRBD2	TRBJ2-2	TGTGCCAGCAGCCCAAGTCCAGGACTAGCGGGAGTCCCCGGGGAGCTGTTTTTT	CASSPSPGLAGVPGELFF
-	TRBV10-3	TRBD2	TRBJ2-7	TGTGCCATCAGTGAGGCTAGCGGGAGGTTGGCCTACGAGCAGTACTTC	CAISEASGRLAYEQYF
-	TRBV7-6	TRBD1	TRBJ1-2	TGTGCCAGCAGCCCCTTTGGGAAAGGGGGCGATGGCTACACCTTC	CASSPFGKGGDGYTF
once	TRBV4-3	-	TRBJ2-7	TGCGCCAGCAGCCCCACGACAGGAAGCTCCTACGAGCAGTACTTC	CASSPTTGSSYEQYF
-	TRBV29-1	TRBD1	TRBJ1-2	TGCAGCGTTGACGACAGGGAGTACTATGGCTACACCTTC	CSVDDREYYGYTF
-	TRBV5-6	TRBD1	TRBJ1-2	TGTGCCAGCAGCTGGGACAGGGGCTACACCTTC	CASSWDRGYTF
-	TRBV9	-	TRBJ2-5	TGTGCCAGCAGCGTGGACCAATATGGAACCCAGTACTTC	CASSVDQYGTQYF
-	TRBV19	-	TRBJ1-1	TGTGCCAGTAGTGTACAGCCGAACACTGAAGCTTTCTTT	CASSVQPNTEAFF
-	TRBV29-1	-	TRBJ2-7	TGCAGCGTTGAAGACCTCTACGAGCAGTACTTC	CSVEDLYEQYF
-	TRBV4-2	-	TRBJ2-1	TGTGCCAGCAGCCAGAGGGGGGCGCAGTTCTCCTACAATGAGCAGTTCTTC	CASSQRGAQFSYNEQFF
-	TRBV29-1	-	TRBJ1-1	TGCAGCGGCCTGGCACAGGCGAACACTGAAGCTTTCTTT	CSGLAQANTEAFF
-	TRBV29-1	-	TRBJ2-3	TGCAGCGTTGAAGAAGTAGCAGATACGCAGTATTTT	CSVEEVADTQYF
few	TRBV4-1	-	TRBJ1-2	TGCGCCAGCAGCCAATCCGACGGCTCTAACTATGGCTACACCTTC	CASSQSDGSNYGYTF
-	TRBV2	-	TRBJ1-1	TGTGCCAGCGAAGTGGGGCTACGGGACACTGAAGCTTTCTTT	CASEVGLRDTEAFF
-	TRBV2	TRBD2	TRBJ2-1	TGTGCCAGCAGTATACGACTAGCGGACAATGAGCAGTTCTTC	CASSIRLADNEQFF
-	TRBV18	TRBD2	TRBJ2-1	TGTGCCAGCTGCCGGCTAGCGGGAGTGGACAATGAGCAGTTCTTC	CASCRLAGVDNEQFF
few	TRBV2	-	TRBJ1-2	TGTGCCACCTCCAAAGAGGGGCATGGGAAGGGTGGCTACACCTTC	CATSKEGHGKGGYTF
-	TRBV6-5	-	TRBJ2-3	TGTGCCAGCAGCAGCCCGATCGGGGCGCAGTATTTT	CASSSPIGAQYF
-	TRBV7-9	-	TRBJ2-7	TGTGCCAGCAGCTTAGAGTCGGTGAACTACGAGCAGTACTTC	CASSLESVNYEQYF
once	TRBV2	-	TRBJ1-3	TGTGCCAGCAGTGCGTTGGGGGGGGCTGGAAACACCATATATTTT	CASSALGGAGNTIYF